The next 29 T cell receptor beta chains were all read from a single sample in a study of blood T cell repertoires in COVID-19. Data came from immunoSEQ multiplex PCR; TCRdb stores just in-frame clones and leaves some out. The data contain approximately 300,000 clones, about 89% of them seen just once; the ten biggest clones take up approximately 6.5%. The specimen was peripheral blood. The receptors come from a man younger than 35 who had recovered from COVID-19.

The CDR3 loop is CASSPDRAYSPLHF. DNA for the CDR3: TGTGCCAGCTCACCGGACAGGGCTTATTCACCCCTCCACTTT. The rearrangement links TRBV18 to TRBJ1-6, with 8 bases lining up with TRBD1. The length of the CDR3 is 14 residues. The J segment lost 8 bases and the V segment lost 3 bases, leaving 3 bases of the junction unmatched. Germline V CDR1 and CDR2: KGHSH, LQKENI.

On this clone: A junction boundary mismatches the germline segment, possibly from a read error. The V gene is TRBV7-7, the J gene TRBJ1-4, with TRBD1 matching over 11 bases. The CDR3 contains 16 residues. Germline V gives CDR1 SSHAT, CDR2 FNYEAQ (reference sequence). The CDR3 region has the DNA TGTGCTAGCAGCCCGGGACAGGGGGGTTCTAATGAAAAACTGTTTTTT. It translates to CASSPGQGGSNEKLFF. The full variable domain, with the rest looked up from reference TRBV7-7 and TRBJ1-4, is GAGVSQSPRYKVTKRGQDVTLRCDPISSHATLYWYQQALGQGPEFLTYFNYEAQPDKSGLPSDRFSAERPEGSISTLTIQRTEQRDSAMYRCASSPGQGGSNEKLFFGSGTQLSVL.

The J gene is TRBJ1-1, the V gene TRBV5-4, with a possible D match to TRBD1 (6 bases). The CDR3 is 15 residues long. Germline V gene sequence: CDR1 SGHNT, CDR2 YYREEE (reference sequence). The V gene lost 10 bases and the J gene lost 0 bases, with 19 bases spanning the gap. CDR3 nucleotide sequence: TGTGCCCTCCACAGGGACACCCTCATGAACACTGAAGCTTTCTTT. The encoded protein is CALHRDTLMNTEAFF.

The V and J genes are TRBV19 and TRBJ2-5, with D tentatively TRBD1 (6 bases). Per the germline V gene, CDR1 is LNHDA and CDR2 is SQIVND (reference sequence). The CDR3 extends over 14 amino acids. The germline V and J ends were trimmed by 2 bases and 1 base, with 8 bases remaining between them. CDR3 region: CASSIRTAQETQYF. The DNA of the CDR3 is TGTGCCAGTAGTATAAGGACAGCCCAAGAGACCCAGTACTTC.

The rearrangement joins TRBV20-1 to TRBJ1-5, with D maybe TRBD1 (6 bases). Germline V CDR1 and CDR2: DFQATT, SNEGSKA (reference sequence). V was cut by 3 bases and J by 4 bases, with 10 bases left in between. The CDR3 spans 13 residues. CDR3 region: CSASAGENQPQHF. The DNA of the CDR3 is TGCAGTGCTAGTGCAGGGGAGAATCAGCCCCAGCATTTT.

The chain uses TRBV11-2 and TRBJ1-4; 8 bases are a match to TRBD1. Germline CDR1 reads SGHAT; CDR2 reads FQNNGV. V dropped 4 bases and J dropped 7; count of bases not matched to a gene: 11. This CDR3 has 16 amino acids. CDR3 in DNA: TGTGCCAGCAGCTCCTATGAGGACAGGGAGGGTGAAAAACTGTTTTTT. As protein: CASSSYEDREGEKLFF.

A note on this clone: At one boundary the junction diverges from the germline segment, which might be a read error. The chain combines TRBV6-1 with TRBJ2-3; 9 nucleotides align to TRBD2. CDR3 length: 17 amino acids. Per germline, CDR1 MNHNS and CDR2 SASEGT. CDR3 coding DNA: TGTGCCAGCAGGGAAGAGGGGAGCGGGGGGCTTCCTACAACGCAGTATTTT. It is translated as CASREEGSGGLPTTQYF.

For this clone: The sample contains more than one DNA sequence encoding this CDR3. The chain couples TRBV19 to TRBJ1-2; TRBD1 might be the D (5 bases). The CDR3 sequence is 15 residues long. Germline V lookup: CDR1 LNHDA, CDR2 SQIVND (reference sequence). V lost 1 base and J 1 base, leaving 10 bases between the germline ends. CDR3 in amino acids: CASSIVGGSNYGYTF. The DNA for the CDR3 is TGTGCCAGTAGTATAGTGGGGGGAAGTAACTATGGCTACACCTTC.

This clone was seen a single time. The chain recombines TRBV6-5 with TRBJ2-1, with 9 nucleotides matching TRBD2. Germline values: CDR1 MNHEY, CDR2 SVGAGI. The CDR3 is 15 residues long. V was clipped by 4 bases and J by 2 bases; unmatched bases: 3. The CDR3 DNA sequence: TGTGCCAGCAGTTCCAGACTAGCGGCCTACAATGAGCAGTTCTTC. Protein product: CASSSRLAAYNEQFF.

The chain couples TRBV18 to TRBJ1-6; the D gene is possibly TRBD1 (5 bases). Germline V gene lookup returns CDR1 KGHSH and CDR2 LQKENI. The CDR3 has 14 residues. With 3 bases removed from V and 9 bases from J, the gap between germline ends came to 12 bases. The CDR3 coding sequence is TGTGCCAGCTCACCCAGGGAAGCGGGTTCACCCCTCCACTTT. It translates to CASSPREAGSPLHF.

The rearrangement uses TRBV18 and TRBJ2-2; D is possibly TRBD1 (5 bases). The germline CDR1 and CDR2 sequences are KGHSH and LQKENI. Trimming pared 4 bases from V and 5 bases from J, leaving 14 bases between. CDR3 length equals 15 residues. CDR3 sequence (DNA): TGTGCCAGCTCACAAGTCCCAGGGAATACCGGGGAGCTGTTTTTT. Protein sequence: CASSQVPGNTGELFF.

The V call is TRBV18, the J call TRBJ2-6, with D perhaps matching TRBD1 (5 bases). The V gene lost 3 bases and the J gene lost 2 bases, with 11 bases spanning the gap. The CDR3 is 16 amino acids. From germline, CDR1 is KGHSH and CDR2 LQKENI. DNA for the CDR3: TGTGCCAGCTCACCCCAGGGCGTGACTGGGGCCAACGTCCTGACTTTC. Protein: CASSPQGVTGANVLTF.

The CDR3: CASSDFRLAGVLGNTIYF. The CDR3 DNA sequence: TGTGCCAGCAGTGATTTCCGGCTGGCAGGGGTGTTAGGAAACACCATATATTTT. The chain recombines TRBV6-1 with TRBJ1-3, with D possibly being TRBD1 (6 bases). V was clipped by 3 bases and J by 4 bases, with 22 bases between them. CDR3 size: 18 residues. CDR1 and CDR2 from the germline V gene are MNHNS and SASEGT.

The V gene is TRBV7-3, the J gene TRBJ2-5, with a tentative D call TRBD2 (6 bases). The CDR3 totals 16 residues. Germline assignment: CDR1 SGHTA and CDR2 FQGTGA. Deletions cut 5 bases from V and 1 base from J, with 17 bases between. DNA for the CDR3: TGTGCCAGCAGCCTTGTTGGTAGCGGACTCCAAGAGACCCAGTACTTC. This translates into CASSLVGSGLQETQYF. The full variable domain, with the rest looked up from reference TRBV7-3 and TRBJ2-5, is GAGVSQTPSNKVTEKGKYVELRCDPISGHTALYWYRQSLGQGPEFLIYFQGTGAADDSGLPNDRFFAVRPEGSVSTLKIQRTERGDSAVYLCASSLVGSGLQETQYFGPGTRLLVL.

J is TRBJ2-3 and V is TRBV10-3; 12 positions match TRBD2. With 3 bases clipped from V and 6 bases from J, the junction kept 4 bases outside the gene matches. Germline loops: CDR1 ENHRY, CDR2 SYGVKD. This CDR3 has 15 amino acids. The CDR3 DNA follows: TGTGCCATCAGTGATCTAGCGGGGGGGCAGGATACGCAGTATTTT. Encoded protein: CAISDLAGGQDTQYF.

This clone came up once. J is TRBJ1-4 and V is TRBV5-8; D not resolved. Trimming pared 0 bases from V and 14 bases from J, leaving 11 bases between. The CDR3 contains 12 residues. Germline V gene data show CDR1 as SGHTS and CDR2 as YDEGEE. The chain's CDR3 is CASSLERRSLFF. In DNA, the CDR3 is TGTGCCAGCAGCTTGGAGAGAAGGAGCCTGTTTTTT.

J is TRBJ1-2 and V is TRBV14; unclear D gene. CDR1 is SGHDN, CDR2 FVKESK, per germline. The CDR3 covers 14 residues. Deletions cut 1 base from V and 5 bases from J, with 11 bases between. The CDR3 nucleotides are TGTGCCAGCAGCCAAGGAGGACTGGGGTATGGCTACACCTTC. Amino acid sequence: CASSQGGLGYGYTF.

Only a few counts were recorded for this clone. CDR3 in DNA: TGCAGCACTGGCCGACTAGCGGGTTCCCAAGAGACCCAGTACTTC. Residues: CSTGRLAGSQETQYF. The chain has TRBV29-1 and TRBJ2-5; TRBD2 matches 10 bases. Germline V lookup: CDR1 SQVTM, CDR2 ANQGSEA. V trimming: 8 bases; J trimming: 1 base; junction bases outside the gene matches: 10. CDR3 length equals 15 residues.

This clone was seen a single time. The chain links TRBV29-1 to TRBJ1-2, with D hard to call. This CDR3 region has 14 residues. V lost 3 bases, J lost 1 base, and 12 bases lay in between. Germline CDR1 SQVTM, CDR2 ANQGSEA. CDR3 sequence reads: CSVDERTFNYGYTF. The DNA for the CDR3 is TGCAGCGTTGATGAACGGACTTTTAACTATGGCTACACCTTC. Full variable domain (missing parts from reference TRBV29-1 and TRBJ1-2): SAVISQKPSRDICQRGTSLTIQCQVDSQVTMMFWYRQQPGQSLTLIATANQGSEATYESGFVIDKFPISRPNLTFSTLTVSNMSPEDSSIYLCSVDERTFNYGYTFGSGTRLTVV.

V usage is TRBV7-2 and J usage is TRBJ1-2; unclear D gene. V dropped 5 bases and J dropped 8 bases, with 18 bases sitting between them. The CDR3 extends over 14 amino acids. Looked up from germline, CDR1 is SGHTA and CDR2 is FQGNSA. The CDR3 DNA sequence: TGTGCCAGCAGCCAACCTCTGGAGACTGGCGGCTACACCTTC. Amino acids: CASSQPLETGGYTF.

The chain carries TRBV9 and TRBJ2-6, with TRBD2 matching over 11 bases. Per germline, CDR1 SGDLS and CDR2 YYNGEE. V was clipped by 3 bases and J by 1 base; unmatched bases: 9. The CDR3 has 19 amino acids. This CDR3 is CASSGRASGGKSGANVLTF. The CDR3 nucleotides read TGTGCCAGCAGCGGGAGGGCTAGCGGGGGGAAGTCTGGGGCCAACGTCCTGACTTTC. Using reference TRBV9 and TRBJ2-6 for the parts outside the CDR3, the full variable domain is DSGVTQTPKHLITATGQRVTLRCSPRSGDLSVYWYQQSLDQGLQFLIQYYNGEERAKGNILERFSAQQFPDLHSELNLSSLELGDSALYFCASSGRASGGKSGANVLTFGAGSRLTVL.

This chain joins TRBV28 and TRBJ1-2; D uncertain. The CDR3 spans 14 residues. From germline, CDR1 is MDHEN and CDR2 SYDVKM. V was clipped by 7 bases and J by 4 bases, with 16 bases between them. This CDR3 reads CASTLTDSLYGYTF. The CDR3 nucleotides read TGTGCCAGCACCTTGACCGACTCTCTCTATGGCTACACCTTC.

This sequence joins TRBV27 and TRBJ2-5, with D maybe TRBD1 (6 bases). This CDR3 is 17 amino acids long. Germline CDR1 and CDR2: MNHEY and SMNVEV (reference sequence). V lost 4 bases to trimming and J lost 1 base, with 19 bases between them. Written as DNA, the CDR3 is TGTGCCAGCAGTTCCGAGGCGCTTACAGGGTCCCAAGAGACCCAGTACTTC. Protein sequence: CASSSEALTGSQETQYF.

The chain is built from TRBV7-9 and TRBJ2-1, with a possible D match to TRBD2 (5 bases). Trimming shortened V by 3 bases and J by 6 bases, and 12 bases separated the two germline ends. Germline assignment: CDR1 SEHNR and CDR2 FQNEAQ (reference sequence). This CDR3 has 14 residues. In DNA form, the CDR3 reads TGTGCCAGCAGCTTGCCCCCTAGCATCAATGAGCAGTTCTTC. This sequence encodes CASSLPPSINEQFF.

This rearrangement joins TRBV4-2 to TRBJ2-1; 12 bases map to TRBD2. Germline-derived CDR1 and CDR2 are LGHNA and YNFKEQ. CDR3 length: 14 residues. Trimming cost V 1 base and J 13 bases; bases outside gene matches: 5. CDR3 region: CASSQGLAGDPQFF. The CDR3, as DNA: TGTGCCAGCAGCCAAGGACTAGCGGGGGATCCCCAGTTCTTC.

CDR3 protein: CASSLSGSTDTQYF. CDR3 nucleotide sequence: TGTGCCAGCAGTCTTAGCGGTTCCACAGATACGCAGTATTTT. The chain couples TRBV27 to TRBJ2-3; D perhaps matches TRBD2 (6 bases). This CDR3 region has 14 residues. Deletions cut 5 bases from V and 2 bases from J, with 11 bases between. In germline, CDR1 is MNHEY, CDR2 SMNVEV (reference sequence).

The chain uses TRBV29-1 and TRBJ2-7, with TRBD1 matching 8 bases. This CDR3 is 13 amino acids long. V shed 0 bases and J 6 bases; nucleotides not matched to a gene: 4. The germline V gene encodes CDR1 SQVTM and CDR2 ANQGSEA. The CDR3 nucleotides read TGCAGCGTTGAAGAGAGGACAGGGCGCGAGCAGTACTTC. Its protein product is CSVEERTGREQYF.

This sequence joins TRBV7-2 and TRBJ2-7; TRBD1 aligns across 9 bases. This CDR3 is built from 14 residues. With 8 bases clipped from V and 3 bases from J, the junction kept 8 bases outside the gene matches. Germline assignment: CDR1 SGHTA and CDR2 FQGNSA. The CDR3, as DNA: TGTGCCAGCTCACATCCGGGACAGGGCTACGAGCAGTACTTC. Translated, it gives CASSHPGQGYEQYF.

V is TRBV7-9 and J is TRBJ1-2; D is ambiguous. Looked up from germline, CDR1 is SEHNR and CDR2 is FQNEAQ (reference sequence). The germline V and J ends were trimmed by 5 bases and 8 bases, with 12 bases remaining between them. CDR3 length equals 12 residues. The CDR3: CASSTPGGGYTF. CDR3 in DNA: TGTGCCAGCAGCACCCCGGGAGGCGGCTACACCTTC.